This is a list of T cell receptor beta chains from one sample in a study of CXCR3-negative and CXCR3-positive naive CD8 T cells. Following a re-call of the 5' RACE reads, TCRdb has one entry per CDR3 protein and lacks DNA. In all, the sample yields 69,000 or so distinct CDR3 sequences. The sequenced sample consisted of naive CXCR3- CD8+ T cells from blood. These receptor sequences come from a human donor in good health. Some clones in this sample may be carry-over from other donors' samples. Each CDR3 is given with its conserved first and last residue.

v_gene	j_gene	CDR3aa
TRBV5-5	TRBJ2-3	CASSHKSSPNTDTQYF
TRBV5-1	TRBJ2-7	CASSSRFDGIHYEQYF
TRBV12-3/TRBV12-4	TRBJ1-1	CASSTPGGADTESFF
TRBV28	TRBJ2-7	CASSFGQGTISYEQYF
TRBV7-6	TRBJ2-2	CASSPTTSGVTPTGELFF
TRBV4-1	TRBJ2-7	CASSQDSGAHSYEQYF
TRBV13	TRBJ1-6	CASSLGQGGYIGNSPLHF
TRBV19	TRBJ1-1	CASSPQGLGTEAFF
TRBV4-1	TRBJ2-1	CASSQDRGAYNEQFF
TRBV12-3/TRBV12-4	TRBJ1-1	CASSFLARGMNTEAFF
TRBV3-1	TRBJ2-7	CASSQDSVFPAYEQYF
TRBV6-2/TRBV6-3	TRBJ2-7	CASSYIGGSYEQYF
TRBV6-2/TRBV6-3	TRBJ2-7	CASSFHPDYEQYF
TRBV7-2	TRBJ1-1	CASSPALGNTEAFF
TRBV29-1	TRBJ2-3	CSVEGTSTQYF
TRBV5-5	TRBJ2-5	CASSFTGTEETQYF
TRBV20-1	TRBJ2-1	CSAAPRGLAASDEQFF
TRBV15	TRBJ2-7	CATSRETMGTGAYEQYF